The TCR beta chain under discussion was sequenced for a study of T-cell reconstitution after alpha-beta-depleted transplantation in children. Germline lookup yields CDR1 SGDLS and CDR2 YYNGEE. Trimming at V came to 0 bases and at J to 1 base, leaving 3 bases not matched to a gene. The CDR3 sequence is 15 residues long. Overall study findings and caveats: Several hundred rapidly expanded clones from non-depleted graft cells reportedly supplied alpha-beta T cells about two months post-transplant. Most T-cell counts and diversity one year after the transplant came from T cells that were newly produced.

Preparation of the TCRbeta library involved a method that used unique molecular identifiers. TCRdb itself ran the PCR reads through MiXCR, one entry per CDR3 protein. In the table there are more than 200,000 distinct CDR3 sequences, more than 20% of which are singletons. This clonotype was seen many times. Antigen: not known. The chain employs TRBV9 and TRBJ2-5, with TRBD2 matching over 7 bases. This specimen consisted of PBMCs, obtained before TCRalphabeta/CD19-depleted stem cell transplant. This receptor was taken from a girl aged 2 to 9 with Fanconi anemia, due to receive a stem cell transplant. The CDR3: CASSVDLAVQETQYF. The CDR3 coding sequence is TGTGCCAGCAGCGTAGACCTAGCGGTCCAAGAGACCCAGTACTTC.